This T cell receptor (beta chain) was documented in a study of CD8 T cells in Susac syndrome. High-throughput TCR beta sequencing covered peripheral CD8+ and CD4+ T cells. TEMRA cells were FACS-enriched, unlike CD8+ and CD4+ T cells, which were negatively isolated. V lost 4 bases, J lost 0 bases, and 19 bases lay in between. Germline values: CDR1 DFQATT, CDR2 SNEGSKA (reference sequence). The CDR3 is 16 amino acids. After extraction with the RNeasy kit, roughly 0.5 to 1 ug of the RNA was reverse transcribed using random hexamers. Multiplex PCR with immunoSEQ amplified the TCR beta CDR3 across 54 Vbeta and 13 Jbeta. Via MiXCR, TCRdb re-called the immunoSEQ multiplex PCR reads, giving one row per CDR3 protein. The top ten hold around 0.18% of the sample, which has 250,000 to 300,000 distinct CDR3 sequences, about 91% seen once.

The source material was CD8+ T cells from PBMCs. This clonotype was obtained from a human donor with multiple sclerosis. The gene calls are TRBV20-1 and TRBJ2-7, with D possibly TRBD1 on 5 matching bases. The CDR3 nucleotides read TGCAGTGCTACACGGCATCGTGACAGTCGCTCCTACGAGCAGTACTTC. Its translation: CSATRHRDSRSYEQYF.